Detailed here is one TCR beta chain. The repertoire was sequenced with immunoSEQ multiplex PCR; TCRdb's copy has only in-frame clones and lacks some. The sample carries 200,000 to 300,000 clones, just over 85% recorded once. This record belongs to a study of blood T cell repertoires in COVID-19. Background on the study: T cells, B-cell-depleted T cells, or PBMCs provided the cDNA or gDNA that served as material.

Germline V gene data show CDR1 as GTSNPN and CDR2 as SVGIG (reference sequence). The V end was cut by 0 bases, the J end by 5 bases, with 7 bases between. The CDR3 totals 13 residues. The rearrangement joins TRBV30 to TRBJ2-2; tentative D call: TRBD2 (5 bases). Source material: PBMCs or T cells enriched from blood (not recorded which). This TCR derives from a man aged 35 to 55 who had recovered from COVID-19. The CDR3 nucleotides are TGTGCCTGGAGTGTGAGGGTTACCGGGGAGCTGTTTTTT. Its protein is CAWSVRVTGELFF. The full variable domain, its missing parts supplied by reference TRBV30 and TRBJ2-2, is SQTIHQWPATLVQPVGSPLSLECTVEGTSNPNLYWYRQAAGRGLQLLFYSVGIGQISSEVPQNLSASRPQDRQFILSSKKLLLSDSGFYLCAWSVRVTGELFFGEGSRLTVL.